These 9 T cell receptor beta chains were sequenced from one sample in a study of cytomegalovirus exposure and HLA in healthy donors. PCR was performed using 60 Vbeta and 13 Jbeta primers. The method was immunoSEQ multiplex PCR; TCRdb's version includes in-frame clones alone and lacks a portion of them. This table holds roughly 57,000 clones, 82% found once. The sample consisted of PBMCs. The receptors here all came from a man aged 50 to 60 in good health and CMV-seronegative.

This clone was counted between two and nine times. This chain connects TRBV13 to TRBJ2-3; no clear D gene. Per the germline V gene, CDR1 is PRHDT and CDR2 is FYEKMQ (reference sequence). The CDR3 spans 15 residues. Between the trimmed V and J ends, which lost 3 bases and 0 bases, there was a span of 10 bases. Written as DNA, the CDR3 is TGTGCCAGCAGCTTCACTACCGGTAGCACAGATACGCAGTATTTT. Residues: CASSFTTGSTDTQYF.

The rearrangement joins TRBV6-5 to TRBJ2-3; TRBD1 aligns across 8 bases. The CDR3 has 15 residues. V shed 6 bases and J 3 bases; nucleotides not matched to a gene: 8. The germline gives CDR1 MNHEY, CDR2 SVGAGI. The CDR3 loop is CASRSTGVRTDTQYF. In DNA form, the CDR3 reads TGTGCCAGCAGGTCGACAGGGGTTCGTACAGATACGCAGTATTTT.

The chain uses TRBV11-3 and TRBJ2-5, with a tentative D call TRBD1 (6 bases). CDR1 and CDR2 (germline): SGHNT, YENEEA. Trimming removed 5 bases at V and 1 base at J, with 11 bases between. There are 14 residues in the CDR3. The CDR3 DNA follows: TGTGCCAGCAGCCAAAACAGGGCCCAAGAGACCCAGTACTTC. Amino acid sequence: CASSQNRAQETQYF. Full variable domain (outside the CDR3, taken from reference TRBV11-3 and TRBJ2-5): EAGVVQSPRYKIIEKKQPVAFWCNPISGHNTLYWYLQNLGQGPELLIRYENEEAVDDSQLPKDRFSAERLKGVDSTLKIQPAELGDSAVYLCASSQNRAQETQYFGPGTRLLVL.

This clone has more than one count but fewer than ten. The chain uses TRBV19 and TRBJ1-4; weak D call: TRBD1 (5 bases). Germline V gives CDR1 LNHDA, CDR2 SQIVND (reference sequence). The CDR3 is made up of 16 amino acids. V lost 8 bases to trimming and J lost 0 bases, with 16 bases between them. The CDR3 DNA reads TGTGCCAGTCAAAAGGGGAAGGCTGCAACTAATGAAAAACTGTTTTTT. This encodes CASQKGKAATNEKLFF.

The chain has TRBV11-3 and TRBJ2-3; 16 bases fit TRBD2. From germline, CDR1 is SGHNT and CDR2 YENEEA. The CDR3 length is 17 residues. V gave up 5 bases and J gave up 3 bases; unmatched junction bases: 5. The CDR3 here is CASSGTSGGAGTDTQYF. CDR3 bases: TGTGCCAGCAGCGGGACTAGCGGGGGGGCTGGGACAGATACGCAGTATTTT.

This chain uses TRBV6-5 with TRBJ1-2, with 10 positions matching TRBD1. The J segment lost 2 bases and the V segment lost 5 bases, leaving 5 bases of the junction unmatched. In germline, CDR1 is MNHEY, CDR2 SVGAGI. This CDR3 comprises 15 residues. CDR3 sequence: CASSKGQGKNYGYTF. The CDR3 nucleotides read TGTGCCAGCAGTAAGGGACAGGGGAAGAACTATGGCTACACCTTC.

The genes are TRBV9 and TRBJ1-5; possible D gene TRBD1, 6 bases. The CDR3 loop spans 14 amino acids. V shed 3 bases and J shed 1 base, with 8 bases lying between them. From germline, CDR1 is SGDLS and CDR2 YYNGEE. The CDR3 DNA sequence: TGTGCCAGCAGCGCGGGGACAAGCAATCAGCCCCAGCATTTT. This translates into CASSAGTSNQPQHF.

The chain recombines TRBV7-8 with TRBJ2-3; D is perhaps TRBD2 (5 bases). Per germline, CDR1 SGHVS and CDR2 FQNEAQ. Trimming stripped 6 bases from V and 3 bases from J, with 16 bases between. This CDR3 region has 15 residues. The CDR3 region has the DNA TGTGCCAGCAGTTTTAGCGTCCTTCGGACAGATACGCAGTATTTT. Residues: CASSFSVLRTDTQYF.

The CDR3 DNA reads as TGTGCCAGTAGTCGCAGGGACGGGAGCTCCTATAATTCACCCCTCCACTTT. Translated, it gives CASSRRDGSSYNSPLHF. The chain joins TRBV19 to TRBJ1-6; perhaps TRBD1 as D (5 bases). Germline lookup yields CDR1 LNHDA and CDR2 SQIVND (reference sequence). Trimming removed 5 bases from V and 0 bases from J, with 14 bases in between. The CDR3 has 17 residues.